The clone carrying this TCR beta chain appeared a single time. An amount of RNA that ranged from about 0.45 to 1 ug was reverse transcribed with random hexamers. TCRdb fed the immunoSEQ multiplex PCR reads into MiXCR, producing one record per CDR3 protein. The sample holds about 430,000 distinct CDR3 sequences; approximately 85% are singletons and the top ten take under 0.15%. The sample belongs to a study of CD8 T cells in Susac syndrome. TCR beta sequencing covered blood CD8+ and CD4+ T cells. The study used treatment-naive patients who had stable or active relapsing-remitting disease as multiple sclerosis controls. Negative isolation was used for CD8+ and CD4+ T cells and FACS enrichment for TEMRA cells. The TCR sequence derives from a human donor with multiple sclerosis. Sequenced sample: CD8+ T cells from PBMCs.

The CDR3 here is CSVAAQETQYF. CDR3 in DNA: TGCAGCGTGGCAGCTCAAGAGACCCAGTACTTC. The chain links TRBV29-1 to TRBJ2-5; D is ambiguous. Between the trimmed V and J ends, which lost 6 bases and 2 bases, there was a span of 7 bases. The CDR3 has 11 amino acids. The V gene's germline CDR1 is SQVTM and CDR2 ANQGSEA.